This TCR beta chain came from a study of T cells in Graves' hyperthyroidism and ophthalmopathy (dated by TCRdb to about 2019). About the investigation overall: Peripheral blood was collected at initial diagnosis, before any treatment. Once sampling was done, hyperthyroidism patients were given methimazole at a starting dose of 30 mg daily, whereas ophthalmopathy patients were given high-dose intravenous methylprednisolone. Prospective prediction of ophthalmopathy was tested in an independent validation cohort consisting of fewer than 20 hyperthyroidism patients and about 17 patients who later progressed to ophthalmopathy. The paper describes TCR Vbeta CDR3 sequencing of about 140 peripheral blood samples, made up of about 40 ophthalmopathy patients, roughly 75 hyperthyroidism patients and roughly 17 progressor patients. The 100 discovery patients were randomly split 7:3 into training and test sets. In several Graves' hyperthyroidism patients, the study also compared T-cell repertoires from thyroid tissue with T-cell repertoires from blood. To identify TCR V-J signatures that set the groups apart, the researchers used a discovery cohort of 100 or so patients, made up of 40 to 45 with Graves' ophthalmopathy and about 59 with stable Graves' hyperthyroidism.

Stable Graves' hyperthyroidism was defined as the absence of progression to ophthalmopathy over 18 months of follow-up. Hyperthyroidism patients were newly diagnosed, with disease duration under 2 months, and aged 18 to 65 years. The study excluded patients with uncontrolled infections, other autoimmune diseases, pregnancy or lactation. Clinical symptoms, serum thyroxine and TRAb, thyroid ultrasound, and orbital computed tomography formed the basis for the diagnoses. Ficoll-Paque density gradient centrifugation was used to isolate PBMCs from approximately 11 ml of fresh peripheral blood. Total RNA was extracted with Trizol reagent, and quality was checked on an Agilent 2100 Bioanalyzer. To note about this clonotype: The antigen it recognizes is unknown. No much larger clone exists at a distance of one base, and base qualities are not known.

The CDR3 holds 15 amino acids from the cysteine to the phenylalanine. This entry keeps only the CDR3 DNA: 45 bases, framed from base 1. V was cut back by 4 bases and J by 5 bases, leaving a gap of 16 bases between them. As encoded in the germline V gene (reference sequence), CDR1 is SGHNT while CDR2 is YYREEE. The full study reports these points: Most expanded thyroid clonotypes (frequency above 0.001) were also found in blood, which suggests that blood repertoires may mirror thyroid immune responses. A 13 V-J signature model separated ophthalmopathy from stable hyperthyroidism, with about 88% sensitivity and 81% to 83% specificity in cross-validation and 80%/75% in testing. In validation, the model predicted progression to ophthalmopathy a median of approximately 6.6 months before onset, with over 55% sensitivity and about 72% specificity. No statistical method was used to set the sample size in advance, and investigators knew the group allocation.

The TCR beta CDR3 regions were amplified from the RNA transcripts. For the first round of RT-PCR on the TCR CDR3, the HTBI primer set was used together with the Qiagen OneStep RT-PCR kit. Libraries were constructed in a second round of multiplex PCR, after which size selection and purification were performed. Libraries were sequenced paired-end with 100 bp reads on an Illumina HiSeq2000. Per the source publication's procedure: SOAPnuke was used to process the raw data, throwing out any read that contained adapters or uncalled bases, had a mean Phred below 15, or lacked an exact constant-primer or identifier match. COPE v1.2.5 was used to merge the high-quality paired reads, and each unique nucleotide sequence was defined as a clonotype. Clonotypes were aligned to IMGT TRBV, TRBD and TRBJ reference segments using MiTCR v1.1. Only V-J combinations with frequency above 0.0001, covering 99% to 99.2% of repertoires, were analysed. The TCS score was defined as the ratio of F50 (clonal expansion) to E x V (chaos), calculated using BLOSUM62-based TCRdist between CDR3 peptides within each V-J. Welch's t-statistics and random forest reduced roughly 530 V-J features to 13, which were used in a naive Bayes classifier (R e1071). TCRdb itself trimmed the public reads at Q25 with fastp, ran MiXCR and retained productive beta chains. Entries that share a CDR3 protein sequence are merged under the most common genes and DNA. The V and J calls were not made by the authors but by TCRdb's processing. The sample table holds about 420,000 distinct CDR3 sequences, of which about 13% were seen once. Of the sample, about 5% is held by the ten largest clones.

This chain is built from TRBV5-4 and TRBJ1-5, and possibly TRBD1, on 5 matching bases. Specimen: blood. This clonotype was obtained from a woman in her late teens or twenties with Graves' hyperthyroidism. The sequenced DNA is TGTGCCAGCAGCGTAGGACATTTAGCCCATCAGCCCCAGCATTTT. Its protein product is CASSVGHLAHQPQHF.